This T cell receptor (beta chain) comes out of a study of cytomegalovirus exposure and HLA in healthy donors. Broader study findings: Many donors shared some public TCRs, even though most TCR sequences were rare. Researchers catalogued some 160 TCR beta chains as cytomegalovirus-associated. The tendency of first-cohort TCR clusters to co-occur in the 120 validation repertoires was identified by a subsequent analysis. For cytomegalovirus status, the classifier reportedly gave diagnoses with high specificity and sensitivity.

In regard to this clone: Its antigen is not identified.

V was trimmed by 2 bases and J by 2 bases, leaving 12 bases between them. CDR3 length: 15 residues. Germline V gene data show CDR1 as MDHEN and CDR2 as SYDVKM. Sequenced by immunoSEQ multiplex PCR; TCRdb stores in-frame clones only, minus some. The sample consists of under 200,000 clones, about 90% of them appearing once. This sequence originates from a woman aged 18-29 years in good health and CMV-seropositive. Sequenced: PBMCs. The V call is TRBV28, the J call TRBJ2-5; D perhaps matches TRBD1 (7 bases). CDR3 nucleotides: TGTGCCAGCAGTTTACCAGGGGGGCCTCAAGAGACCCAGTACTTC. It specifies CASSLPGGPQETQYF.